This is a list of T cell receptor beta chains from one sample in a study of cytomegalovirus exposure and HLA in healthy donors. Here immunoSEQ multiplex PCR was the method, and the copy in TCRdb shows in-frame clones only, minus some. The sample lists some 140,000 clones, 70% to 75% seen once, with 1% to 1.5% in the top ten. Specimen: PBMCs. Receptors were obtained from a woman aged 40-49 years in good health and CMV-seronegative. Each CDR3 is given with its conserved first and last residue. The order of the fields is V gene, D gene, J gene, clone size, CDR3 protein, CDR3 DNA. The D gene is left open where the match is weak. For some rows the clone size is stated as once, few or many, or as a class when expanded; others skip it.

>TRBV28|TRBD1|TRBJ1-1|NA
CASSSLGQRWTEAFF
TGTGCCAGCAGCTCCCTGGGACAGAGGTGGACTGAAGCTTTCTTT
>TRBV5-1|NA|TRBJ1-1|many
CASSLAPVGSTEAFF
TGCGCCAGCAGCTTGGCCCCAGTCGGGAGCACTGAAGCTTTCTTT
>TRBV27|NA|TRBJ1-1|NA
CASSRGNTEAFF
TGTGCCAGCAGTAGGGGGAACACTGAAGCTTTCTTT
>TRBV7-2|NA|TRBJ2-5|once
CASSAMGATSRETQYF
TGTGCCAGCAGCGCGATGGGCGCCACCTCCCGAGAGACCCAGTACTTC
>TRBV11-2|TRBD1|TRBJ1-1|NA
CASSFPTGLGNTEAFF
TGTGCCAGCAGCTTCCCGACAGGGCTGGGGAACACTGAAGCTTTCTTT
>TRBV5-1|TRBD1|TRBJ2-5|NA
CASSNGTAYQETQYF
TGCGCCAGCAGCAACGGGACAGCGTACCAAGAGACCCAGTACTTC
>TRBV29-1|TRBD2|TRBJ2-3|NA
CSVEDPTSGGAWDTQYF
TGCAGCGTTGAAGACCCGACTAGCGGGGGGGCGTGGGATACGCAGTATTTT
>TRBV7-8|TRBD1|TRBJ2-1|once
CASSTTGADNEQFF
TGTGCCAGCAGTACCACAGGGGCAGACAATGAGCAGTTCTTC
>TRBV12-5|TRBD1|TRBJ1-1|NA
CASDRDRNTEAFF
TGTGCTAGCGACCGGGACAGGAACACTGAAGCTTTCTTT
>TRBV19|NA|TRBJ2-1|NA
CASSISDPTMRQFF
TGTGCCAGTAGTATTAGCGATCCTACAATGAGGCAGTTCTTC
>TRBV28|NA|TRBJ1-1|NA
CASSNFIPTARLMNTEAFF
TGTGCCAGCAGTAACTTTATCCCGACAGCCAGACTTATGAACACTGAAGCTTTCTTT
>TRBV27|NA|TRBJ2-5|NA
CASRPAGQETQYF
TGTGCCAGCAGGCCTGCCGGCCAAGAGACCCAGTACTTC
>TRBV15|NA|TRBJ1-2|NA
CATSYNNYGYTF
TGTGCCACCAGTTACAACAACTATGGCTACACCTTC
>TRBV7-9|NA|TRBJ2-2|NA
CSSSYRGLLNTGELFF
TGTTCCAGCAGCTATCGGGGACTCCTGAACACCGGGGAGCTGTTTTTT
>TRBV9|TRBD2|TRBJ2-1|NA
CASSVEAGGPNEQFF
TGTGCCAGCAGCGTAGAAGCGGGGGGGCCGAATGAGCAGTTCTTC
>TRBV28|NA|TRBJ2-2|once
CASSPRGQSNTGELFF
TGTGCCAGCAGTCCTCGAGGACAGTCGAACACCGGGGAGCTGTTTTTT
>TRBV2|TRBD1|TRBJ2-3|NA
CASDPGQGADTQYF
TGTGCCAGCGATCCGGGACAGGGAGCAGATACGCAGTATTTT